A single sample gave rise to the 21 T cell receptor beta chains below, sequenced in a study of T cell repertoires in cytomegalovirus infection (dated by TCRdb to the late 2010s). The instrument given in TCRdb is Illumina HiSeq 1500. TCRdb reworked the public reads: Q25 trimming with fastp, MiXCR clone assembly, productive beta chains retained. Entries that share a CDR3 protein sequence are merged under the most common genes and DNA. The table for this sample lists some 180,000 distinct CDR3 sequences; roughly 20% of them were counted only once. The top ten constitute under 3.5% of the sample. Sequences were obtained from PBMCs. Receptors were obtained from a human donor in good health (CMV status not recorded). Some clones in this sample may be carry-over from other donors' samples.

This clonotype appeared once. This may be a read error, as it is one base from a much larger clone. V is TRBV6-2 or TRBV6-3 and J is TRBJ2-5; D gene unclear. This CDR3 region has 16 residues. Germline V gene lookup returns CDR1 MNHEY and CDR2 SVGEGT. This CDR3 reads CACSYSTAPATETQYF. The CDR3 bases are TGTGCCTGCAGTTACTCGACGGCTCCGGCTACCGAGACCCAGTACTTC.

This rearrangement joins TRBV7-2 to TRBJ2-3; D gene unclear. Trimming removed 7 bases at V and 5 bases at J, with 7 bases between. This CDR3 region has 11 residues. The germline gives CDR1 SGHTA, CDR2 FQGNSA. The CDR3 coding sequence is TGTACCAGCATCTTCCTAGATACGCAGTATTTT. Its protein product is CTSIFLDTQYF.

The genes are TRBV20-1 and TRBJ1-2; TRBD1 matches at 7 bases. The CDR3 loop spans 12 amino acids. The germline V gene has CDR1 DFQATT and CDR2 SNEGSKA (reference sequence). V was pared by 5 bases and J by 2 bases, with 2 bases of the junction left unmatched. The CDR3 region is CSAEDRNYGYTF. DNA of the CDR3: TGCAGTGCTGAGGACAGGAACTATGGCTACACCTTC.

This clonotype was detected many times. The CDR3 sequence is CASSPQPDSTKNIQYF. The CDR3, as DNA: TGTGCCAGCAGCCCACAGCCGGACAGTACCAAAAACATTCAGTACTTC. V usage is TRBV7-2 and J usage is TRBJ2-4; TRBD1 is a possible D gene (6 bases). The germline V gene encodes CDR1 SGHTA and CDR2 FQGNSA. The V end lost 5 bases, the J end lost 2 bases, and 16 bases lay between the germline ends. The CDR3 is 16 residues long.

This clonotype was counted at least ten times. The rearrangement uses TRBV7-2 and TRBJ1-6, with 7 bases identical to TRBD1. Germline V gives CDR1 SGHTA, CDR2 FQGNSA. The CDR3 runs to 15 residues. With V trimmed by 7 bases and J by 8 bases, 11 bases remained unmatched. CDR3 protein: CASIKYPTGDSPLHF. The CDR3 DNA sequence: TGTGCCAGCATCAAATACCCCACAGGGGATTCACCCCTCCACTTT.

At least ten counts were recorded for this clonotype. In DNA form, the CDR3 reads TGTGCCAGCAGTTTAATACAGGGATTTTCCGAGCAGTACTTC. Translating gives CASSLIQGFSEQYF. V usage is TRBV12-3 or TRBV12-4 and J usage is TRBJ2-7; D perhaps matches TRBD1 (6 bases). V was clipped by 2 bases and J by 6 bases, with 14 bases between them. CDR3 length: 14 residues.

This rearrangement joins TRBV7-2 to TRBJ1-5, with D possibly being TRBD1 (5 bases). This CDR3 has 16 amino acids. CDR1 and CDR2 (germline): SGHTA, FQGNSA. V was trimmed by 1 base and J by 3 bases, leaving 13 bases between them. This CDR3 reads CASSLEDGAVNQPQHF. CDR3 bases: TGTGCCAGCAGCTTAGAGGACGGGGCTGTCAATCAGCCCCAGCATTTT.

Points on this clonotype: This may be a read error, as it is one base from a much larger clone. The chain couples TRBV7-2 to TRBJ2-5, with 12 positions matching TRBD2. This CDR3 contains 16 residues. Germline values: CDR1 SGHTA, CDR2 FQGNSA. J was trimmed by 2 bases and V by 5 bases; bases with no gene match: 6. The CDR3, as DNA: TGTGCCAGCAGCACAGAACTAGCGGGAGGACAAGAGACCCAGTACTTC. Translated: CASSTELAGGQETQYF.

The sample holds many counts of this clonotype. The CDR3 DNA reads as TGTGCCAGCAGCTTAGTCGCGGGAGCTGTAGATACGCAGTATTTT. This codes for CASSLVAGAVDTQYF. V and J are TRBV7-2 and TRBJ2-3; 7 bases align to TRBD2. CDR1 and CDR2 (germline): SGHTA, FQGNSA. With V trimmed by 1 base and J by 5 bases, 6 bases remained unmatched. The CDR3 is 15 residues long.

V usage is TRBV7-2 and J usage is TRBJ2-3, with TRBD2 matching over 10 bases. Germline-derived CDR1 and CDR2 are SGHTA and FQGNSA. With V trimmed by 4 bases and J by 4 bases, 8 bases remained unmatched. This CDR3 comprises 16 residues. CDR3 sequence reads: CASSSISGRIPDTQYF. The CDR3 nucleotides read TGTGCCAGCAGCTCCATTAGCGGGAGGATCCCAGATACGCAGTATTTT.

The chain combines TRBV5-1 with TRBJ2-7; weak D call: TRBD1 (6 bases). The germline V and J ends were trimmed by 2 bases and 1 base, with 16 bases remaining between them. In germline, CDR1 is SGHRS, CDR2 YFSETQ. CDR3 size: 16 residues. The CDR3 protein is CASSFPPGQGSYEQYF. DNA of the CDR3: TGCGCCAGCAGCTTCCCTCCGGGACAAGGGTCCTACGAGCAGTACTTC.

The table lists this clonotype with a few counts. The chain employs TRBV10-3 and TRBJ1-2; D might be TRBD1 (5 bases). The germline V gene has CDR1 ENHRY and CDR2 SYGVKD. The CDR3 runs 16 residues. With 3 bases removed from V and 2 bases from J, the gap between germline ends came to 16 bases. CDR3 protein: CAISDLTGTENYGYTF. The CDR3 DNA reads as TGTGCCATCAGTGATTTAACCGGGACGGAAAACTATGGCTACACCTTC.

This clonotype was observed a few times. V gene TRBV7-2 combines with J gene TRBJ2-7; 7 positions agree with TRBD2. V lost 5 bases and J lost 3; bases outside the gene matches: 10. CDR1 and CDR2 (germline): SGHTA, FQGNSA. The CDR3 has 15 amino acids. CDR3 bases: TGTGCCAGCAGCCGGGACTATGTGTCCTTCTACGAGCAGTACTTC. Translation gives CASSRDYVSFYEQYF.

The chain links TRBV6-2 or TRBV6-3 to TRBJ2-7, with D uncertain. V lost 1 base to trimming and J lost 3 bases, with 4 bases between them. CDR3 size: 12 residues. Germline loops: CDR1 MNHEY, CDR2 SVGEGT. The CDR3 region has the DNA TGTGCCAGCAGTTACTTCAACTACGAGCAGTACTTC. Its translation is CASSYFNYEQYF.

This clonotype has only a few counts. The chain employs TRBV29-1 and TRBJ2-7; 9 nucleotides align to TRBD1. CDR3 length: 11 residues. After removal of 6 bases from V and 8 bases from J, the junction contained 5 bases not matched to a gene. Germline lookup yields CDR1 SQVTM and CDR2 ANQGSEA. The CDR3 here is CSVRDRDKQYF. CDR3 nucleotide sequence: TGCAGCGTACGGGACAGGGACAAGCAGTACTTC.

This clonotype was seen more than once but under ten times. The chain couples TRBV2 to TRBJ2-1; D is tentatively TRBD1 or TRBD2 (5 bases each). From germline, CDR1 is SNHLY and CDR2 FYNNEI. V lost 2 bases and J lost 6, with 14 bases in between. The CDR3 has 15 amino acids. This chain's CDR3 is CASSEKLVQGNEQFF. CDR3 DNA sequence: TGTGCCAGCAGTGAAAAACTAGTTCAGGGCAATGAGCAGTTCTTC.

This clonotype has a count of ten or more. This chain uses TRBV11-2 with TRBJ1-5; possibly TRBD1 for D (5 bases). Germline V CDR1 and CDR2: SGHAT, FQNNGV. The CDR3 is 14 residues long. Trimming removed 3 bases from V and 0 bases from J, with 6 bases in between. CDR3: CASSLGPSNQPQHF. Written as DNA, the CDR3 is TGTGCCAGCAGCTTGGGACCTAGCAATCAGCCCCAGCATTTT.

The chain carries TRBV12-3 or TRBV12-4 and TRBJ1-5, with D tentatively TRBD1 (5 bases). V gave up 3 bases and J gave up 7 bases, with 10 bases separating them. The CDR3 covers 13 residues. The CDR3 spells CASSLSGSQPQHF. The CDR3 nucleotides read TGTGCCAGCAGTTTGTCAGGGAGCCAGCCCCAGCATTTT.

Ten or more counts support this clonotype. This chain uses TRBV7-2 with TRBJ1-6, with D tentatively TRBD1 (6 bases). The germline V gene has CDR1 SGHTA and CDR2 FQGNSA. The CDR3 runs 16 residues. Trimming removed 1 base at V and 5 bases at J, with 12 bases between. CDR3 region: CASSLVAGAHNSPLHF. The DNA of the CDR3 is TGTGCCAGCAGCTTAGTGGCGGGGGCCCATAATTCACCCCTCCACTTT.

In its sample, this clonotype was seen a few times. The CDR3 protein is CATGEGAQNNEQFF. In nucleotides, the CDR3 is TGTGCCACGGGGGAGGGCGCGCAAAACAATGAGCAGTTCTTC. The chain carries TRBV28 and TRBJ2-1; 7 bases align to TRBD2. The CDR3 is 14 residues long. Germline V CDR1 and CDR2: MDHEN, SYDVKM. Trimming removed 10 bases from V and 5 bases from J; junction bases left unmatched: 11. The whole variable domain, remainder taken from reference TRBV28 and TRBJ2-1, is DVKVTQSSRYLVKRTGEKVFLECVQDMDHENMFWYRQDPGLGLRLIYFSYDVKMKEKGDIPEGYSVSREKKERFSLILESASTNQTSMYLCATGEGAQNNEQFFGPGTRLTVL.

The chain combines TRBV20-1 with TRBJ2-7; D might be TRBD2 (6 bases). V dropped 3 bases and J dropped 1 base, with 16 bases sitting between them. CDR1 DFQATT and CDR2 SNEGSKA come from the germline V gene (reference sequence). The CDR3 spans 15 residues. The CDR3, as DNA: TGCAGTGCTAGGACCCTATTTGGGGGGTCCTACGAGCAGTACTTC. As protein: CSARTLFGGSYEQYF.